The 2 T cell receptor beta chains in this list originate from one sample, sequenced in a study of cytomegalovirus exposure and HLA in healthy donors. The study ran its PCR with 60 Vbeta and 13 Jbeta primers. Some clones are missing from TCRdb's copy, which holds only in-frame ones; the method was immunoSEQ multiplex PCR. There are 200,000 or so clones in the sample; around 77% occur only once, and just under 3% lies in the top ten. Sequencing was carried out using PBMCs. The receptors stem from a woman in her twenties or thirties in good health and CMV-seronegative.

The CDR3 DNA reads TGTGCCAGCTCACCGACGACAGGGGTGGGTGGCTACACCTTC. Amino acid sequence: CASSPTTGVGGYTF. The chain employs TRBV18 and TRBJ1-2; 8 nucleotides match TRBD1. CDR1 KGHSH and CDR2 LQKENI come from the germline V gene. This CDR3 is 14 amino acids long. V dropped 3 bases and J dropped 7; count of bases not matched to a gene: 7.

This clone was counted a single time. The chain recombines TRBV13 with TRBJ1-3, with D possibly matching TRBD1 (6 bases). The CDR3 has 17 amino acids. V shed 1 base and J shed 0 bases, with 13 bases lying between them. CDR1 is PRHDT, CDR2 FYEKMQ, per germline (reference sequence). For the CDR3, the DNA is TGTGCCAGCAGCTTAGATGGTCCGACAGGCTCTGGAAACACCATATATTTT. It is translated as CASSLDGPTGSGNTIYF.